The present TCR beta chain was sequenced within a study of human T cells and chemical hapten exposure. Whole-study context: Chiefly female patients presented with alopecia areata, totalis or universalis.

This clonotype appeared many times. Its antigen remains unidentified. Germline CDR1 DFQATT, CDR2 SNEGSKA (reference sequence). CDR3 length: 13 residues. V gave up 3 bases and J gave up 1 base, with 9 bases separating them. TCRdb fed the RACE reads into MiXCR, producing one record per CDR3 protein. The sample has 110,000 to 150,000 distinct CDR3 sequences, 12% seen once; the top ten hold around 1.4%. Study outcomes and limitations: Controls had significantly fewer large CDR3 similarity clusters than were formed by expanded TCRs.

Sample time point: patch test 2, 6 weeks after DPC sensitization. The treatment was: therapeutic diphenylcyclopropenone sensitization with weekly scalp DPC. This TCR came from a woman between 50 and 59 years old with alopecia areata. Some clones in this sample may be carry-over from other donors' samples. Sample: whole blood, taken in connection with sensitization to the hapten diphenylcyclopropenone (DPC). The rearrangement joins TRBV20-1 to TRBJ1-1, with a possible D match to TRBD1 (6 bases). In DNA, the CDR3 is TGCAGTGCTAGGAAGGACAGGAACACTGAAGCTTTCTTT. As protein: CSARKDRNTEAFF.